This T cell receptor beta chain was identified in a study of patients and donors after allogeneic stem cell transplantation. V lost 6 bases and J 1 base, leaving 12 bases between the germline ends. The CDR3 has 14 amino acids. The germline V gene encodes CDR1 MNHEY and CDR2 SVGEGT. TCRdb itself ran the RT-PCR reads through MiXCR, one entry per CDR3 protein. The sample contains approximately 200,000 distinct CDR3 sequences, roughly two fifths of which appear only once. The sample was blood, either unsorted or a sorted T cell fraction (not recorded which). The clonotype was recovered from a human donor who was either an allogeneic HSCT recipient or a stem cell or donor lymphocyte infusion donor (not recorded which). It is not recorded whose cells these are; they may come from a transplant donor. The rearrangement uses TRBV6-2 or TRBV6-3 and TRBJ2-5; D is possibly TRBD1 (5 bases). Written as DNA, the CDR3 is TGTGCCAGCAGGGTCGACAGAATCCAAGAGACCCAGTACTTC. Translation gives CASRVDRIQETQYF.